This T cell receptor beta chain was recorded in a study of vaccination and CD4 T cells after COVID-19. General study findings and limits: A comparatively limited set of convalescent patients was examined, with no early post-infection timepoints.

Indicated treatment: 10-day PBMC culture with coronavirus spike peptide pools or control peptides (ViraFEST assay). Notes on this clonotype: What it binds is unknown.

From germline, CDR1 is LNHDA and CDR2 SQIVND (reference sequence). The CDR3 covers 17 residues. Trimming cost V 7 bases and J 3 bases; bases outside gene matches: 13. The Oncomine TCR Beta short-read assay sequenced DNA from cultured CD4+ T cells. TCRdb used MiXCR to reprocess the PCR reads, holding one entry per CDR3 protein. The data contain fewer than 20,000 distinct CDR3 sequences, about 53% of them singletons. Sequencing was carried out using CD4+ T cells from blood, cultured in vitro. The V gene is TRBV19, the J gene TRBJ1-5, with 9 bases that match TRBD1. The clonotype was recovered from a human donor who had recovered from COVID-19. Here the CDR3 DNA reads TGTGCCAGTACCCGGGACAGGGATTTTATAGACAATCAGCCCCAGCATTTT. This gives the protein CASTRDRDFIDNQPQHF. The whole variable domain, filled in from reference TRBV19 and TRBJ1-5, reads DGGITQSPKYLFRKEGQNVTLSCEQNLNHDAMYWYRQDPGQGLRLIYYSQIVNDFQKGDIAEGYSVSREKKESFPLTVTSAQKNPTAFYLCASTRDRDFIDNQPQHFGDGTRLSIL.